This T cell receptor (beta chain) stems from a study of shared clonotypes between healthy human individuals. Across the study: A donor's plate count was three for CD4 naive and three for CD4 memory; CD8 naive had two and CD8 memory one. General observations from the study: Though the depth was large, rarefaction showed that sorted-subset sequencing was incomplete. The sharing of around 5% of naive CD4 clonotypes was seen across a handful of donors. Blood alone was sampled, and tissue repertoires likely differ.

Germline CDR1 and CDR2: MNHNS and SASEGT. Trimming cost V 6 bases and J 4 bases, with 14 bases left between them. This CDR3 is built from 14 residues. Repertoires were generated with immunoSEQ multiplex PCR, while TCRdb's copy carries only in-frame clones and drops some. The table records about 960,000 clones, approximately 80% of them present only once. This clone was detected only a few times. Its target is not known. The receptor comes from a man between 18 and 35 years old in good health. The sample consisted of memory CD4+ T cells sorted from blood. Subset: CD45RA-negative fraction. V usage is TRBV6-1 and J usage is TRBJ2-3, with D unresolved. CDR3 bases: TGTGCCAGCAGCGGTAGGGTGTTCGCAGATACGCAGTATTTT. Protein sequence: CASSGRVFADTQYF.